This T cell receptor (beta chain) was sequenced during a study of T cells in Graves' hyperthyroidism and ophthalmopathy. CDR1 is LNHDA and CDR2 is SQIVND in the germline V gene (reference sequence). CDR3 length: 16 residues. V trimming: 3 bases; J trimming: 2 bases; junction bases outside the gene matches: 9. The CDR3 regions of TCR beta were amplified from RNA transcripts. HTBI primers were the set used in a first-round RT-PCR of the TCR CDR3. Using its own MiXCR run on the multiplex PCR reads, TCRdb lists one record per CDR3 protein. The repertoire holds hundreds of thousands of distinct CDR3 sequences, with around 20% as singletons.

Sequenced: blood. The clonotype was recovered from a young man with Graves' ophthalmopathy. The rearrangement uses TRBV19 and TRBJ2-7; TRBD2 aligns across 8 bases. The CDR3 sequence: CASSMVASGYPYEQYF. The CDR3 DNA sequence: TGTGCCAGTAGTATGGTCGCTAGCGGGTATCCCTACGAGCAGTACTTC. Variable domain in full (rest from reference TRBV19 and TRBJ2-7): DGGITQSPKYLFRKEGQNVTLSCEQNLNHDAMYWYRQDPGQGLRLIYYSQIVNDFQKGDIAEGYSVSREKKESFPLTVTSAQKNPTAFYLCASSMVASGYPYEQYFGPGTRLTVT.